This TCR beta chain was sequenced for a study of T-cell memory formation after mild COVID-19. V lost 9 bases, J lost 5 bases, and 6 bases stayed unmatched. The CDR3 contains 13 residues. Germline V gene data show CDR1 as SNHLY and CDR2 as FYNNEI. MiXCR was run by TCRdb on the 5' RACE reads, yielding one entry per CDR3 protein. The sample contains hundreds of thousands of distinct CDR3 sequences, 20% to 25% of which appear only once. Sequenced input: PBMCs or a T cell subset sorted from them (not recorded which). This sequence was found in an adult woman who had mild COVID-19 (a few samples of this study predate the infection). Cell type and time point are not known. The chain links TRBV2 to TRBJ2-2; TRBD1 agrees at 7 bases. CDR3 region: CASKGAGTGELFF. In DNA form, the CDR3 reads TGTGCCAGTAAGGGGGCAGGGACCGGGGAGCTGTTTTTT.